This T cell receptor (beta chain) comes out of a study of vaccination and CD4 T cells after COVID-19. Worth noting for this clonotype: Its antigen remains unknown.

With the Oncomine TCR Beta short-read assay, DNA from cultured CD4+ T cells was sequenced. Via MiXCR, TCRdb re-called the PCR reads, giving one row per CDR3 protein. The repertoire has 15,000 to 20,000 distinct CDR3 sequences, roughly 59% of them found once; the top ten carry more than 4%. The CDR3 totals 14 residues. The J segment lost 8 bases and the V segment lost 5 bases, leaving 9 bases of the junction unmatched. Germline V gene data show CDR1 as MNHEY and CDR2 as SMNVEV (reference sequence). Indicated treatment: roughly 10-day PBMC culture with coronavirus spike peptide pools or control peptides (ViraFEST assay).

The chain recombines TRBV27 with TRBJ1-2; TRBD1 aligns across 9 bases. The sequence derives from a human donor who had recovered from COVID-19. The sample consisted of CD4+ T cells from blood, cultured in vitro, taken after SARS-CoV-2 vaccination. The CDR3, as DNA: TGTGCCAGCAGTCTGGGACAGGGACTAGGAGGCTACACCTTC. It yields the protein CASSLGQGLGGYTF.